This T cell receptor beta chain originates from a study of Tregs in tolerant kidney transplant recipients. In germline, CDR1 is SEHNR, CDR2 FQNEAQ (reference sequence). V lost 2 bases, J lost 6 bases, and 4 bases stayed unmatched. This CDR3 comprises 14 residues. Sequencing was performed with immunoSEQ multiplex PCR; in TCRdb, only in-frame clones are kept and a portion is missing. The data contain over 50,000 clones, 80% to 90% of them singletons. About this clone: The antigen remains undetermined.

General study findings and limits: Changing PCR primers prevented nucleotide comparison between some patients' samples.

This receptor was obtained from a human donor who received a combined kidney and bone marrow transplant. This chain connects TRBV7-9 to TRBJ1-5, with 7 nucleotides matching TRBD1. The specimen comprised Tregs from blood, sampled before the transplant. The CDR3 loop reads CASSLTGDGQPQHF. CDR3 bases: TGTGCCAGCAGCTTAACAGGGGACGGTCAGCCCCAGCATTTT.